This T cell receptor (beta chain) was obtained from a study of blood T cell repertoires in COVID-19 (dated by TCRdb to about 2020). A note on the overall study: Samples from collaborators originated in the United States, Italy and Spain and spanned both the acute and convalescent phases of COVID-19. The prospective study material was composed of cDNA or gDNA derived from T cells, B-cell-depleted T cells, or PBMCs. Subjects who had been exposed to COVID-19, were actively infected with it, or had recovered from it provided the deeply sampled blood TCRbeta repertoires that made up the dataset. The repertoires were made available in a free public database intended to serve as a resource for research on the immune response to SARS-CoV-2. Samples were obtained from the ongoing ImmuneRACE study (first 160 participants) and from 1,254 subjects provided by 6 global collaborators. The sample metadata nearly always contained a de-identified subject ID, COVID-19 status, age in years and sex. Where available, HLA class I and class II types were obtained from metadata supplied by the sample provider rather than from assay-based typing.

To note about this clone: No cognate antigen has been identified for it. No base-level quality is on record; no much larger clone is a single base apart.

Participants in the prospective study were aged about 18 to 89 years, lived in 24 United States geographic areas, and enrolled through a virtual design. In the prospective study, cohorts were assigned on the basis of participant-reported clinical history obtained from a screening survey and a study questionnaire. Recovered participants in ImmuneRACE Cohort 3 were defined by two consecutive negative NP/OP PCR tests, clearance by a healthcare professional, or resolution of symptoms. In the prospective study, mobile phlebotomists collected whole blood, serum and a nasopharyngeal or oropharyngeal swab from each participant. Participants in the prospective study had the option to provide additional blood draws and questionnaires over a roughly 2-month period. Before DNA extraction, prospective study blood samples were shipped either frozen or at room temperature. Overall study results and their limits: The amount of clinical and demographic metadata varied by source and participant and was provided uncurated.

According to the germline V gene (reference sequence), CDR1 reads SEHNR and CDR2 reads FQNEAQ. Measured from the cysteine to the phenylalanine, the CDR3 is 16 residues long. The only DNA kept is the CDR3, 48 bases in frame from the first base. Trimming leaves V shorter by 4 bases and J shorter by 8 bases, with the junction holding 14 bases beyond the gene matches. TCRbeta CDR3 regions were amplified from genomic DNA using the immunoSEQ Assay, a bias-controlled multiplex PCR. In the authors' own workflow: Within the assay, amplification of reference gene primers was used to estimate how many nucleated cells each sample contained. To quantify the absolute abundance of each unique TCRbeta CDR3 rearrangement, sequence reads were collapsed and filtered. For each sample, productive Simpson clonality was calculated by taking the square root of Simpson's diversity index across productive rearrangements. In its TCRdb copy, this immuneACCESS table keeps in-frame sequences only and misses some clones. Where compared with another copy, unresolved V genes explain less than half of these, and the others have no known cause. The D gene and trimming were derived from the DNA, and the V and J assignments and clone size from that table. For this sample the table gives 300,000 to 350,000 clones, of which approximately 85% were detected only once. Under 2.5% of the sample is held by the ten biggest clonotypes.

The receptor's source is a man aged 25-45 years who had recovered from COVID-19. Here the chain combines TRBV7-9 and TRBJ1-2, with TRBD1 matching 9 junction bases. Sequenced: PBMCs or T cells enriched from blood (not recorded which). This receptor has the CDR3 CASSSPGTGGAGGYTF. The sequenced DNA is TGTGCCAGCAGCTCACCCGGTACAGGGGGCGCGGGAGGCTACACCTTC. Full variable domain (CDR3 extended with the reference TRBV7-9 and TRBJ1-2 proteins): DTGVSQNPRHKITKRGQNVTFRCDPISEHNRLYWYRQTLGQGPEFLTYFQNEAQLEKSRLLSDRFSAERPKGSFSTLEIQRTEQGDSAMYLCASSSPGTGGAGGYTFGSGTRLTVV.